Included here is one T cell receptor beta chain sequence, with context. Its antigen specificity is not known. Base quality data are lacking; no much larger clone is found one base away. Each collaborating institution followed its own protocols to collect whole blood in K2EDTA tubes. For TCRbeta analysis, collaborators shipped samples in one of three forms: frozen whole blood, isolated PBMCs, or DNA extracted from either of those sample types. The sample belongs to a study of blood T cell repertoires in COVID-19 (dated by TCRdb to the early 2020s). The study in broad terms: The collaborator samples originated in the United States, Italy and Spain and spanned the acute and convalescent phases of COVID-19. The material from the prospective study consisted of cDNA or gDNA derived from T cells, B-cell-depleted T cells, or PBMCs. The dataset comprised deeply sampled blood TCRbeta repertoires from subjects exposed to, actively infected with, or recovered from COVID-19. The repertoires were released in a freely available public database intended as a resource for research on the immune response to SARS-CoV-2. Samples came from the ongoing ImmuneRACE study (first 160 participants) plus 1,254 subjects from 6 global collaborators. Sample metadata almost always included a de-identified subject ID, COVID-19 status, age in years and sex. Where available, HLA class I and class II types were taken from metadata supplied by the sample provider and were not determined by assay-based typing.

The immunoSEQ Assay, a bias-controlled multiplex PCR, was used to amplify TCRbeta CDR3 regions from genomic DNA. The original methods were these. Within the assay, amplification of reference gene primers was used to estimate how many nucleated cells each sample contained. To quantify the absolute abundance of each unique TCRbeta CDR3 rearrangement, sequence reads were collapsed and filtered. For each sample, productive Simpson clonality was calculated as the square root of Simpson's diversity index over productive rearrangements. TCRdb re-hosts the immuneACCESS table, in-frame sequences only. Its copies lack some clones; in the studies checked, an unresolved V gene accounts for under half of them, and the cause for the rest is not known. V, J and clone size derive from that table, while D and trimming were established from the DNA sequence. This sample gives around 250,000 clones in total; approximately 86% of them show up just once. Around 3.2% of the sample comes from the top ten.

Summary of the overall study and its limitations: How much clinical and demographic metadata was included differed by source and by participant, and the metadata was provided uncurated.

Germline trimming: 1 base from V, 1 base from J; junction bases outside gene matches: 11. Its CDR3 holds 18 amino acids, cysteine through phenylalanine. Only the CDR3 portion is preserved as DNA: 54 bases, with reading frame beginning at the first base. Reading the germline V gene gives CDR1 LGHNA and CDR2 YSLEER. This receptor was identified in a woman under 30 with acute or convalescent COVID-19. The rearranged chain carries TRBV4-3 and TRBJ2-5, with 8 bases in between that match TRBD1. The sequenced sample was peripheral blood. The bases read TGCGCCAGCAGCCAAGCGGGGCTAAGAGACAGGGGCCAAGAGACCCAGTACTTC. It translates as CASSQAGLRDRGQETQYF.